What follows are 23 T cell receptor beta chains derived from one specimen sequenced in a study of monozygotic twins with inflammatory bowel disease (dated by TCRdb to between 2017 and 2020). Preparation of the library involved 5' RACE. The sequencer listed for this sample is Illumina HiSeq 2500. TCRdb reprocessed the sequencing reads and holds a single record per CDR3 protein sequence, with no DNA. This sample's clone table shows around 47,000 distinct CDR3 sequences. In total, the top ten clones hold more than 4.5% of the sample. The sequencing sample was made of blood. The receptors were gathered from a human donor with ulcerative colitis or Crohn's disease, or a healthy co-twin of an affected twin (not recorded which).

This sequence joins TRBV27 and TRBJ2-7; TCRdb's D call of TRBD1 is untestable without DNA. Germline loops: CDR1 MNHEY, CDR2 SMNVEV (reference sequence). The CDR3 contains 14 residues. The CDR3 region is CASSVRDRAYEQYF.

This chain joins TRBV6-1 and TRBJ2-2; TCRdb's D call, TRBD1, is unchecked because there is no DNA. The CDR3 spans 17 residues. Germline CDR1 and CDR2: MNHNS and SASEGT. CDR3 loop: CASSRSGTGTTPGELFF.

V and J are TRBV7-9 and TRBJ2-4; TCRdb's D call of TRBD1 is untestable without DNA. CDR1 is SEHNR and CDR2 is FQNEAQ in the germline V gene (reference sequence). This CDR3 contains 15 residues. The CDR3 sequence: CASSLRRGRENIQYF.

V usage is TRBV6-1 and J usage is TRBJ1-5. This CDR3 has 14 amino acids. Germline lookup yields CDR1 MNHNS and CDR2 SASEGT. The CDR3 reads CASSARRTNQPQHF.

This chain links TRBV15 with TRBJ2-4; TCRdb's D call of TRBD2 is untestable without DNA. Germline assignment: CDR1 LNHNV and CDR2 YYDKDF (reference sequence). This CDR3 has 20 residues. CDR3 residues: CATSRDPVAGGNLAKNIQYF.

V gene TRBV19 combines with J gene TRBJ2-3; TCRdb's D call of TRBD1 is untestable without DNA. The CDR3 covers 15 residues. In germline, CDR1 is LNHDA, CDR2 SQIVND (reference sequence). CDR3 sequence: CASRPQWGGTDTQYF.

The chain links TRBV2 to TRBJ1-4. This CDR3 is 15 amino acids long. Germline V gives CDR1 SNHLY, CDR2 FYNNEI. The CDR3 loop is CASSRAFNGGEKLFF.

This chain joins TRBV10-3 and TRBJ1-2. The CDR3 sequence is 12 residues long. CDR1 and CDR2 (germline): ENHRY, SYGVKD. The chain's CDR3 is CAISHDNYGYTF.

V gene TRBV28 combines with J gene TRBJ2-7; TCRdb lists TRBD2, though no DNA is available to test this call. The CDR3 has 14 residues. Germline V gene lookup returns CDR1 MDHEN and CDR2 SYDVKM. CDR3 residues: CASRLGGEIYEQYF.

The rearrangement joins TRBV20-1 to TRBJ2-7; TCRdb's D gene call, TRBD1, goes unchecked for lack of DNA. The CDR3 extends over 14 amino acids. Germline V lookup: CDR1 DFQATT, CDR2 SNEGSKA (reference sequence). The CDR3 here is CSARPRGSPNEQYF.

This chain connects TRBV29-1 to TRBJ2-2; TCRdb names TRBD1, which stays unverified in the absence of DNA. The length of the CDR3 is 15 residues. Germline V gene sequence: CDR1 SQVTM, CDR2 ANQGSEA. The CDR3 protein is CSVVQGAVNTGELFF.

The rearrangement uses TRBV28 and TRBJ2-4; TCRdb lists TRBD1, though no DNA is available to test this call. The germline V gene encodes CDR1 MDHEN and CDR2 SYDVKM. The CDR3 has 13 residues. The CDR3 reads CASSVTGENIQYF.

V is TRBV5-1 and J is TRBJ1-3. This CDR3 comprises 17 residues. The germline CDR1 and CDR2 sequences are SGHRS and YFSETQ. Here the CDR3 reads CASSLGHRALSGNTIYF.

V usage is TRBV5-1 and J usage is TRBJ2-1; with no DNA, the TCRdb D assignment of TRBD1 cannot be verified. Germline CDR1 is SGHRS and CDR2 is YFSETQ. The CDR3 extends over 16 amino acids. The CDR3 sequence: CASSLYGQGTLNEQFF.

The rearrangement uses TRBV18 and TRBJ2-7. Germline V gives CDR1 KGHSH, CDR2 LQKENI. The CDR3 contains 14 residues. The CDR3 protein is CASSPQEFYYEQYF.

The chain combines TRBV28 with TRBJ1-6. CDR1 MDHEN and CDR2 SYDVKM come from the germline V gene. The CDR3 runs 14 residues. The CDR3 spells CASQLIKSIKPLHF.

This sequence joins TRBV20-1 and TRBJ1-1. CDR3 length equals 14 residues. The germline CDR1 and CDR2 sequences are DFQATT and SNEGSKA (reference sequence). Here the CDR3 reads CSAFQGSSSTEAFF.

V and J are TRBV10-3 and TRBJ1-4; absent DNA, TCRdb's TRBD1 call cannot be checked. The CDR3 sequence is 17 residues long. CDR1 is ENHRY and CDR2 is SYGVKD in the germline V gene. CDR3: CAISDRGAKSTNEKLFF.

The gene calls are TRBV6-2 or TRBV6-3 and TRBJ1-5. CDR1 is MNHEY, CDR2 SVGEGT, per germline. The CDR3 has 13 amino acids. Here the CDR3 reads CASSYGSGQPQHF.

The J gene is TRBJ1-1, the V gene TRBV12-3 or TRBV12-4; the D call of TRBD1 rests on TCRdb alone, since no DNA is present to check it. The CDR3 extends over 14 amino acids. CDR3 loop: CASSFRQGVTEAFF.

The chain has TRBV20-1 and TRBJ1-4; the TRBD1 assignment by TCRdb is unverifiable without DNA. In germline, CDR1 is DFQATT, CDR2 SNEGSKA (reference sequence). This CDR3 is 15 amino acids long. The chain's CDR3 is CSASLGTLANEKLFF.

The CDR3 is CASSSQEEEEGTQYF. The chain employs TRBV5-1 and TRBJ2-3; lacking DNA, the TRBD2 call made by TCRdb goes unchecked. Per germline, CDR1 SGHRS and CDR2 YFSETQ. This CDR3 contains 15 residues. Drawing the rest from reference TRBV5-1 and TRBJ2-3, the complete variable domain is KAGVTQTPRYLIKTRGQQVTLSCSPISGHRSVSWYQQTPGQGLQFLFEYFSETQRNKGNFPGRFSGRQFSNSRSEMNVSTLELGDSALYLCASSSQEEEEGTQYFGPGTRLTVL.

The chain links TRBV7-9 to TRBJ2-5; TCRdb gives TRBD2 as the D gene, but with no DNA this cannot be confirmed. CDR3 length equals 15 residues. CDR1 SEHNR and CDR2 FQNEAQ come from the germline V gene (reference sequence). CDR3 sequence: CASSLVRLAEETQYF.